This is a list of T cell receptor beta chains from one sample in a study of T cells in Graves' hyperthyroidism and ophthalmopathy. TCRdb redid the calling of the multiplex PCR reads with MiXCR, one entry per CDR3 protein. The sample lists some 600,000 distinct CDR3 sequences; about 15% were seen once. Sequencing used blood. All receptors derive from a woman aged 25 to 45 with Graves' hyperthyroidism that later progressed to Graves' ophthalmopathy. Each CDR3 is given without its conserved first and last residue. D genes are given only for firm matches. Not every row has a clone size; where given, it reads once, few, many or a size class.

many	TRBV27	TRBJ1-2	.	ASRPGGPNYGYT
few	TRBV6-1	TRBJ2-2	TRBD1	ASSVDRGNPGELF
many	TRBV5-4	TRBJ2-7	TRBD2	ASSLEAGGPYEQY
many	TRBV5-5	TRBJ1-1	.	ASSLAYSTGAF
many	TRBV7-9	TRBJ1-5	.	ASGEGTSNQPQH
few	TRBV5-1	TRBJ1-2	.	ASSGGGPHGYT
.	TRBV28	TRBJ1-3	.	ASTLGGQPSGNTIY
.	TRBV7-6	TRBJ2-7	TRBD2	ASSLEGPLGTSGSYEQY
.	TRBV18	TRBJ2-1	.	GSSRAGPDEQF
many	TRBV7-2	TRBJ1-3	.	ASSLGPGVTSGNTIY
few	TRBV4-2	TRBJ1-4	.	ASSQDPPGPGNEKLF
few	TRBV28	TRBJ1-1	TRBD1	ASSSTGAGGMNTEAF
.	TRBV24-1	TRBJ2-3	.	ATSSGRELHTDTQY
many	TRBV6-6	TRBJ1-6	TRBD1	ASSYAPGQASPLH
few	TRBV29-1	TRBJ2-7	.	SVERGESYEQY
many	TRBV3-1	TRBJ2-7	.	ASSQAGGEQY
.	TRBV12-3/TRBV12-4	TRBJ1-3	.	ASSSFGVLSGNTIY
many	TRBV12-3/TRBV12-4	TRBJ1-5	.	ASSPVEWSNQPQH
.	TRBV7-9	TRBJ2-7	TRBD1	ASSLNVGQGHYEQC
many	TRBV11-2	TRBJ2-3	.	ASSLAPNTQY
few	TRBV19	TRBJ1-3	TRBD1	ASSTRQGTYSGNTIY
.	TRBV29-1	TRBJ2-3	.	SVGAGTDTQY
many	TRBV20-1	TRBJ1-2	.	SAKQDSNYGYT
.	TRBV27	TRBJ2-2	.	ASQTGNTEELF
many	TRBV11-2	TRBJ1-5	TRBD1	ASSLGPKTGVNQPQH
few	TRBV6-5	TRBJ2-7	.	ASSYLGGRYEQY
few	TRBV12-3/TRBV12-4	TRBJ1-3	.	ASSTRDPSN
few	TRBV6-5	TRBJ2-7	TRBD2	ASSSSGRSSYEQY
many	TRBV11-3	TRBJ1-2	.	ASSPSTDYYGYT
few	TRBV6-2/TRBV6-3	TRBJ2-1	.	ASGRPERNEQF
many	TRBV11-3	TRBJ2-2	.	ASSLGAERGGELF
.	TRBV9	TRBJ2-1	.	ASSVELSYNEQF
many	TRBV2	TRBJ2-5	.	ASSGTRAPGGTQY
many	TRBV20-1	TRBJ1-1	.	SARTPFGTEAF
.	TRBV7-9	TRBJ2-3	TRBD1	ASSFDRGPDTQY
few	TRBV4-1	TRBJ1-2	.	ASSQDLGPGEGTNYGYT
many	TRBV7-2	TRBJ2-7	.	ASSLGASAYEQY